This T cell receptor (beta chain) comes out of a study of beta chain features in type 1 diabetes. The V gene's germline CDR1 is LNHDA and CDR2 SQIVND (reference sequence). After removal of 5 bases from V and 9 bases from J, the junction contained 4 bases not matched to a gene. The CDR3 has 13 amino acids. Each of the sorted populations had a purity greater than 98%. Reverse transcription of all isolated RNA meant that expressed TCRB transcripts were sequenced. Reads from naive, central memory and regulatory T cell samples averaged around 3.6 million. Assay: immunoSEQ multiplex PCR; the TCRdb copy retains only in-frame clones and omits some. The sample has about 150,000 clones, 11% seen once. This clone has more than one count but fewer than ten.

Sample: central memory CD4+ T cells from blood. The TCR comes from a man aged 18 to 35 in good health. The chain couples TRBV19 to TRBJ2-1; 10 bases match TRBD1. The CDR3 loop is CASSDRGRSEQFF. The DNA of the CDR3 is TGTGCCAGTAGTGACAGGGGGCGTAGTGAGCAGTTCTTC.